This T cell receptor beta chain was sequenced during a study of Ad26.COV2.S vaccination and SARS-CoV-2 variants. Study summary: The vaccine Ad26.COV2.S was put into the muscle once, or twice with 56 days between.

The data were produced by immunoSEQ multiplex PCR, yet TCRdb's version contains in-frame clones alone and is incomplete. Among approximately 420,000 clones listed, 88% were seen once. The CDR3 runs to 14 residues. Germline V lookup: CDR1 MDHEN, CDR2 SYDVKM. The V gene end was trimmed by 6 bases and the J gene end by 8 bases; junction bases not matched to a gene: 7. Specified treatment: roughly 20 received Ad26.COV2.S at low or high dose, single or two shots; about five received placebo; per-sample allocation not given. The samples were gathered on day 63 after the first injection of vaccine or placebo. Notes on this clone: Its antigen is unidentified.

Study outcomes and limitations: Reported post-vaccination CD8+ and CD4+ T cell responses to spike showed substantial breadth. The study found similar non-spike TCR breadth in vaccine and placebo recipients. Assessments of TCR breadth and depth may have underestimated the total T cell responses.

The J gene is TRBJ1-5, the V gene TRBV28; 10 nucleotides align to TRBD1. The TCR was taken from a person between 18 and 59 years old who received the Ad26.COV2.S COVID-19 vaccine or a placebo. The sample consisted of peripheral blood, taken in a trial of Ad26.COV2.S vaccine versus placebo. The DNA of the CDR3 is TGTGCCAGCAGCGGACAGGGGGTGCATGAGCCCCAGCATTTT. As protein: CASSGQGVHEPQHF. Full variable domain (missing parts from reference TRBV28 and TRBJ1-5): DVKVTQSSRYLVKRTGEKVFLECVQDMDHENMFWYRQDPGLGLRLIYFSYDVKMKEKGDIPEGYSVSREKKERFSLILESASTNQTSMYLCASSGQGVHEPQHFGDGTRLSIL.